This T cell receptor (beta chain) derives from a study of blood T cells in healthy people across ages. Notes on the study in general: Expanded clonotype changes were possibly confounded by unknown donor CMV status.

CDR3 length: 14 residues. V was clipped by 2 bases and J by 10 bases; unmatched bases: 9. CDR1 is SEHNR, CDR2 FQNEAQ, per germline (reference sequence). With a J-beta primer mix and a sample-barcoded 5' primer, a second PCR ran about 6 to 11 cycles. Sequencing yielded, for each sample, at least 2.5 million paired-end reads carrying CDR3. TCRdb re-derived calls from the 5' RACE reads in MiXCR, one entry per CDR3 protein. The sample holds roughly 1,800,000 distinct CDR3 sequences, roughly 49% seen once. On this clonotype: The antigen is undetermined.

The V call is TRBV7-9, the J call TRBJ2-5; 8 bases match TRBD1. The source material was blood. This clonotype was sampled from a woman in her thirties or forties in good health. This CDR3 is CASSLQGANRDQYF. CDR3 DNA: TGTGCCAGCAGCTTACAGGGGGCGAACCGGGACCAGTACTTC.